The rows below give T cell receptor beta chains drawn from one sample of a study of T cell responses to AZD1222 COVID-19 vaccine. Measured with immunoSEQ multiplex PCR; TCRdb has only the in-frame clones, and not every one. This sample has some 190,000 clones, with approximately 90% found just once. Source: peripheral blood, taken on day 0 of AZD1222 vaccination. The source of these receptors is an adult in good health. CDR3s include the opening cysteine and the closing phenylalanine or tryptophan. The D gene is left open where the match is weak. A clone size is listed for some rows: how often the clone was seen (once, few, many), or a class if it is expanded.

abundance: -
d_gene: -
v_gene: TRBV5-1
j_gene: TRBJ1-2
CDR3nt: TGCGCCAGCAGCTTGCCTCAGGGAGAGGATGGCTACACCTTC
CDR3aa: CASSLPQGEDGYTF

abundance: -
d_gene: -
v_gene: TRBV2
j_gene: TRBJ1-4
CDR3nt: TGTGCCAGCAGTGGGTCGTTCACTAGAGAAAAACTGTTTTTT
CDR3aa: CASSGSFTREKLFF

abundance: once
d_gene: -
v_gene: TRBV6-1
j_gene: TRBJ2-5
CDR3nt: TGTGCCAGCAGTGCTTCGGCGGGGAACCGCGGAGAGACCCAGTACTTC
CDR3aa: CASSASAGNRGETQYF

abundance: -
d_gene: -
v_gene: TRBV19
j_gene: TRBJ1-5
CDR3nt: TGTGCCAGTAACTCGGGGGTGGCTCAGCCCCAGCATTTT
CDR3aa: CASNSGVAQPQHF

abundance: -
d_gene: -
v_gene: TRBV7-9
j_gene: TRBJ2-1
CDR3nt: TGTGCCAGCAGCTTACGGTTTAACTCCTACAATGAGCAGTTCTTC
CDR3aa: CASSLRFNSYNEQFF

abundance: -
d_gene: TRBD1
v_gene: TRBV11-3
j_gene: TRBJ1-1
CDR3nt: TGTGCCAGCAGCATGGGACAGCAGCCAATGAACACTGAAGCTTTCTTT
CDR3aa: CASSMGQQPMNTEAFF

abundance: -
d_gene: -
v_gene: TRBV10-1
j_gene: TRBJ2-3
CDR3nt: TGCGCCACGACTCTCGGGGATACGCAGTATTTT
CDR3aa: CATTLGDTQYF

abundance: -
d_gene: -
v_gene: TRBV9
j_gene: TRBJ1-5
CDR3nt: TGTGCCAGCCCGGTCCACGTGAAAACCCCAGGGGCAAATCAGCCCCAGCATTTT
CDR3aa: CASPVHVKTPGANQPQHF

abundance: once
d_gene: TRBD1
v_gene: TRBV2
j_gene: TRBJ2-6
CDR3nt: TGTGCCAGCAGTCTGGACAGGGATTCTGGGGCCAACGTCCTGACTTTC
CDR3aa: CASSLDRDSGANVLTF

abundance: -
d_gene: -
v_gene: TRBV5-1
j_gene: TRBJ2-5
CDR3nt: TGCGCCAGCAGGCCAGACTCGCAAACGCCCGAGACCCAGTACTTC
CDR3aa: CASRPDSQTPETQYF

abundance: -
d_gene: TRBD1
v_gene: TRBV30
j_gene: TRBJ1-4
CDR3nt: TGTGCCTGGAGTGAGGAGACAGGGGGTAATGAAAAACTGTTTTTT
CDR3aa: CAWSEETGGNEKLFF

abundance: -
d_gene: -
v_gene: TRBV28
j_gene: TRBJ2-2
CDR3nt: TGTGCCAGCAGTCGAAACAGGGTCAAGGACACCGGGGAGCTGTTTTTT
CDR3aa: CASSRNRVKDTGELFF

abundance: -
d_gene: -
v_gene: TRBV5-1
j_gene: TRBJ2-7
CDR3nt: TGCGCCAGCAGGGAAGAGGGTGTCGAGCAGTACTTC
CDR3aa: CASREEGVEQYF

abundance: -
d_gene: -
v_gene: TRBV3-1/TRBV3-2
j_gene: TRBJ1-1
CDR3nt: TGTGCCAGCAGCCAAGATCGGTCCAGGGTGGCTTTCTTT
CDR3aa: CASSQDRSRVAFF

abundance: -
d_gene: -
v_gene: TRBV7-2
j_gene: TRBJ2-6
CDR3nt: TGTGCCAGCAGCTTAGTCTACCATCTCTCTGGGGCCAACGTCCTGACTTTC
CDR3aa: CASSLVYHLSGANVLTF

abundance: -
d_gene: -
v_gene: TRBV5-1
j_gene: TRBJ2-5
CDR3nt: TGCGCCAGCAGCTTGAGTGGGGTCGAAGAGACCCAGTACTTC
CDR3aa: CASSLSGVEETQYF

abundance: few
d_gene: TRBD1
v_gene: TRBV27
j_gene: TRBJ1-1
CDR3nt: TGTGCCAGCGGACAGGGGATGAGGGTCACTGAAGCTTTCTTT
CDR3aa: CASGQGMRVTEAFF

abundance: once
d_gene: -
v_gene: TRBV4-2
j_gene: TRBJ1-4
CDR3nt: TGTGCCAGCAGCCAAGCTAGACAGAATGAAAAACTGTTTTTT
CDR3aa: CASSQARQNEKLFF

abundance: few
d_gene: -
v_gene: TRBV14
j_gene: TRBJ1-2
CDR3nt: TGTGCCAGCAGCCAGACCGGGACCCTTGGTGGCTACACCTTC
CDR3aa: CASSQTGTLGGYTF

abundance: once
d_gene: -
v_gene: TRBV19
j_gene: TRBJ2-5
CDR3nt: TGTGCCAGTAGGACAGTAGACCAAGAGACCCAGTACTTC
CDR3aa: CASRTVDQETQYF

abundance: once
d_gene: -
v_gene: TRBV6-5
j_gene: TRBJ1-3
CDR3nt: TGTGCCAGCAGTTACATGGTGGACGCGGGAGGAAACACCATATATTTT
CDR3aa: CASSYMVDAGGNTIYF

abundance: -
d_gene: -
v_gene: TRBV19
j_gene: TRBJ1-2
CDR3nt: TGTGCCAGTAGTCCCCCCGGGACAAGCCCATCCTATGGCTACACCTTC
CDR3aa: CASSPPGTSPSYGYTF

abundance: -
d_gene: TRBD2
v_gene: TRBV9
j_gene: TRBJ2-3
CDR3nt: TGTGCCAGCAGCGCAAAGATCTGGGGCCGGGCGGGGGGATCTAGCACAGATACGCAGTATTTT
CDR3aa: CASSAKIWGRAGGSSTDTQYF